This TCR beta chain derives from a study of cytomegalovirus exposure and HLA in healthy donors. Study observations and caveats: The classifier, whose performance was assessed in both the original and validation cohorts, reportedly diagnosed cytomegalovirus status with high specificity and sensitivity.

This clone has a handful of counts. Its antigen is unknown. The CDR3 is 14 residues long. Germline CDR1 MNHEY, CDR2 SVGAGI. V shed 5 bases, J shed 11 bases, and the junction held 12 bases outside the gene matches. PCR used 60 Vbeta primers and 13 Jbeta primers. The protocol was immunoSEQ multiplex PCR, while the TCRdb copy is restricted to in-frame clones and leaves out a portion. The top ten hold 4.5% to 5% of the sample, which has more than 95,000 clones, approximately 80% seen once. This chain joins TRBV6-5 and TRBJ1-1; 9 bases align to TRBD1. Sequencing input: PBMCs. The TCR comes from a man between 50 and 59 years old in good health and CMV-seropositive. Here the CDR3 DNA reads TGTGCCAGCAGTCCGTCCCGGGACAGGGTGGAGGCTTTCTTT. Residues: CASSPSRDRVEAFF.